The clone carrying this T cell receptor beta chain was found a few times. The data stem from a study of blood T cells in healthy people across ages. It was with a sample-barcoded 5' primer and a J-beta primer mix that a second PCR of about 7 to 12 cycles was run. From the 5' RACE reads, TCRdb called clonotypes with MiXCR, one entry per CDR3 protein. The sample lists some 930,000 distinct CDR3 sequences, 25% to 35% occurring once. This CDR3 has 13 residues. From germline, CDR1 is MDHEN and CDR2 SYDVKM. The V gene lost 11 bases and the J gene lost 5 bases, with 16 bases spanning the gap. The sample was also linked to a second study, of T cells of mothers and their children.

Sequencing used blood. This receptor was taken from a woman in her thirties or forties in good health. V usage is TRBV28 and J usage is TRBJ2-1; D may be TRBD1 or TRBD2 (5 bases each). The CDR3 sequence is CAGRGDGNNEQFF. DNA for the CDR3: TGTGCCGGAAGAGGGGACGGTAACAATGAGCAGTTCTTC.